This T cell receptor beta chain was identified in a study of cytomegalovirus exposure and HLA in healthy donors (dated by TCRdb to about 2017). In terms of the full investigation: An earlier analysis of some 600 of the donors reported about 260 Gb of sequence data and approximately 120 million unique TCR beta sequences obtained from around 190 million T cells. An early release covering roughly 600 HLA-typed donors comprised approximately 300 gigabases of sequencing data and around 86 million unique TCR sequences. Of the 300 to 400 genotyped donors, about 80% fell in the genetic ancestry cluster associated with self-reported Caucasian donors. The study was designed to test whether signatures of past pathogen exposure could be identified by cataloging public T cell receptors. The T cell repertoires of some 670 subjects were profiled by immunosequencing and related to cytomegalovirus serostatus. Along with the approximately 700-subject first cohort, a separate validation cohort of over a hundred different subjects was used. High-throughput TCR immunosequencing, statistical association of individual TCRs with disease status, and machine learning were combined to predict cytomegalovirus infection status. To study patterns of TCR occurrence, a later analysis re-analyzed previously published TCR beta repertoires from 666 donors and added high-resolution HLA genotyping. In the later analysis, no new phenotypic data were used to find candidate immune exposures; instead, reliance was placed on TCR beta sequences and their occurrence across donors. An earlier analysis of several hundred of the donors applied high-throughput TCR beta sequencing to assess whether each TCR beta V gene segment acted as functional or pseudogenic. Donor age, sex, ethnicity and CMV serostatus were compiled alongside the repertoire data. A later genetic analysis took genome-wide SNP genotypes for about 60% of the roughly 670 donors and used that subset as a discovery cohort. Every discovery cohort repertoire had been produced on one sequencing platform. Both class I and class II loci were covered by HLA typing, at four-digit resolution. The number of donors typed differed by locus, with about 620-630 for A, B, C, DRB1 and DQB1, around 500 for DQA1, approximately 580 for DPA1, and approximately 470 for DPB1. Roughly 5 DR-DQ haplotypes were handled as single units for association and clustering, since linkage in the cohort was strong. Among approximately 370 genotyped donors of the cohort, an average of about 240,000 unique TCR beta nucleotide sequences was sequenced per donor, of which 15% to 20% were non-productive. What the study reported, not specific to this receptor: Some 15 rarely observed V segments, including chromosome 9 orphons, were excluded from the earlier analysis of about 600 of the donors because counts were too low. Because some donors lacked HLA typing at each locus, the association tests relied only on the typed subset. The only immune exposure information available for the cohort was CMV serostatus. The sequencing pipeline was judged likely to have produced a cluster of highly shared sequence variants as a technical artifact. According to a later genetic analysis, donors in an Asian-associated ancestry cluster had fewer N-insertions in productive TCRs than the approximately 610-donor mean. In an earlier analysis of about 600 of the donors, most TCR beta V segments appeared in productive rearrangements about 87% or about 30% of the time, broadly matching IMGT annotations. The cohort was sequenced for TCR beta chains only, and without alpha or paired-chain data the features that could be detected were limited. A later analysis found that HLA-associated TCR beta chains were more clonally expanded and had lower generation probabilities than equally common non-associated chains. At a false discovery rate of 0.05, a later analysis linked some 17,000 TCR beta sequences to specific HLA alleles. When HLA alleles, especially DR and DQ, strongly co-occurred, TCR associations were difficult to assign to individual alleles. The authors suggested that the approach could potentially be generalized to other disease states and immunological phenotypes. The study listed 150 to 200 TCR beta chains as associated with cytomegalovirus. A further reported finding was that TCR beta sequences accurately predicted the HLA-A and HLA-B alleles for most subjects in the first cohort. In a later analysis, the rate of TCR association differed among HLA loci, with DRB1 alleles having the most associated TCRs and HLA-C alleles having the fewest. In a later genetic analysis, a missense DCLRE1C variant was associated with V-gene and J-gene trimming of TCR beta chains, and the association was replicated in an independent cohort. Presence/absence analyses assumed roughly uniform sequencing depth across donors, an assumption that may not hold. Because the 87-base-pair reads could not distinguish some IMGT-functional V segments, including TRBV6-2 and TRBV6-3, those segments were excluded. Several of the top co-occurrence clusters appeared to be linked to parvovirus B19, influenza, CMV and Epstein-Barr virus, according to a later analysis. According to a later analysis, most CMV-associated TCR beta chains appeared to be HLA-restricted, and the HLA associations seemed to be driven largely by CMV exposure. The classifier was reported to diagnose cytomegalovirus status with high specificity and sensitivity in both the original and validation cohorts. Correlated functional status among segregating V segments might be attributable to linkage disequilibrium, but an unknown experimental factor could not be ruled out. Across donors, most TCR sequences were observed very rarely, whereas some public TCRs were present in many individuals. In vitro tests confirmed that three of the cytomegalovirus-associated TCR beta chains recognize cytomegalovirus antigens.

Concerning this clone itself: The antigen this receptor binds is unknown. No base quality information exists; no much larger clone differs at one position.

In total, more than 500 healthy bone marrow donors made up the cohort. Cohort members were all nominally healthy when sampled, although unrecorded immune exposures were likely present. The donor tested CMV seropositive and was one of the 289 seropositive cohort members. Every donor gave a peripheral blood sample, and the peripheral blood mononuclear cells from that sample were used for TCR beta sequencing. The Qiagen DNeasy Blood Extraction Kit was used to extract genomic DNA from the blood cell samples. Libraries were built with the immunoSEQ multiplex PCR assay. For the multiplex PCR, a mixture combining 60 forward primers for TCR Vbeta segments and 13 reverse primers for TCR Jbeta segments was used. The CDR3 region of rearranged TCR beta genes was amplified from genomic DNA with a multiplex PCR assay. On the Illumina HiSeq System, the amplified TCR beta libraries were sequenced as 87-base-pair reads. Under the source paper's analysis protocol: Across the 670 or so repertoires, a later analysis counted roughly 84 million unique TCR beta chains, 9.5 million to 12 million of which were shared by at least two donors. Raw reads were error-corrected and collapsed into unique sequences by a nearest-neighbor algorithm in which closely related sequences were merged to remove PCR and sequencing errors. CDR3 sequences were aligned to IMGT reference sequences to assign V, D and J gene segments. For a sequence to be retained, a match of at least six nucleotides to both a V gene segment and a J gene segment was required. Rearrangements were classified as productive when the CDR3 lacked stop codons and remained in frame with V and J, and all other rearrangements were classified as non-productive. Following IMGT convention, CDR3 was defined as the stretch from the second conserved V-encoded cysteine up to the conserved J-encoded phenylalanine. The earlier analysis of roughly 590 of the donors excluded any sequence lacking an unambiguous match to a single V gene segment. An earlier analysis of a few hundred of the donors classified V segments as functional when productive rearrangements were above 56.7% and as segregating when the standard deviation between donors was above 5%. A statistical classification framework was built for diagnosing cytomegalovirus status from the catalog of TCR beta chain sequences. V and J gene assignment, in a later analysis, came from comparing TCR nucleotide sequences with IMGT/GENE-DB human TR gene sequences. The TCRdist pipeline was used in a later analysis to assign CDR3 sequences and most-parsimonious VDJ recombination scenarios. In a later analysis, every TCR beta chain was defined by the combination of its CDR3 amino acid sequence and its V-gene family, and reads without a unique V-gene family were dropped. A later analysis removed 550 to 650 highly shared, low-generation-probability nucleotide sequences to deal with suspected cross-contamination and a sequencing artifact. A later analysis calculated a clonal expansion index for each public chain from normalized within-repertoire ranks of inferred template counts. A later analysis computed generation probabilities with a VDJ recombination model fitted to out-of-frame rearrangements, and checked the results against IGoR. In a later analysis, hypergeometric tests were used to score TCR-TCR, TCR-HLA and TCR-CMV co-occurrence, with a repertoire-size bias correction applied to TCR pairs. In a later analysis, false discovery rates were estimated by permuting HLA or CMV assignments 20 times. In a later analysis, co-occurring TCRs were grouped using DBSCAN, with TCRdist sequence similarity added in when clustering inside HLA-allele-positive subsets. Repertoires with fewer than 30,000 or more than 120,000 public chains were left out of co-occurrence clustering, as were a handful of repertoires with anomalous nucleotide sharing. Entries here come from immuneACCESS through TCRdb and include only in-frame sequences with V and J called. Some clones fail to appear in such tables; in the studies checked, an unresolved V gene covers under half of the shortfall, and the cause of the remainder is unknown. Clone size and V and J calls were adopted from that table, with D and trimming inferred from the DNA. Recorded for this sample are 150,000 to 200,000 clones; approximately 79% of them occurred a single time. In total, the top ten clones hold approximately 0.89% of the sample.

From V the trimming removes 5 bases and from J it removes 6 bases, while the gene matches leave 5 bases of the junction unaccounted for. Based on the germline V gene, the CDR1 and CDR2 sequences are MNHEY and SVGAGI. The CDR3 contains 13 residues, cysteine and phenylalanine counted. The CDR3 DNA has 39 bases and is translated from base 1. The sequencing sample was made of PBMCs. This clonotype originated in a woman between 45 and 60 years old in good health and CMV-seropositive. The chain links TRBV6-5 with TRBJ2-7, with 9 junctional bases fitting TRBD1. The CDR3 corresponds to CASSPPGQGEQYF. DNA sequence: TGTGCCAGCAGTCCGCCGGGACAGGGCGAGCAGTACTTC.